The following is a T cell receptor (beta chain) sequence with its context. Its antigen is not identified. This sample is part of a study of shared clonotypes between healthy human individuals. Study results and limitations: Naive subsets, compared against memory subsets, generally had larger estimated richness values. It was anticipated that sequencing depth would influence how many clonotypes donors shared. All-four-donor shared clonotypes had higher generation probabilities than non-shared clonotypes did.

Everyone who donated was a Caucasian adult who lived in Nashville, Tennessee. Clones were read by immunoSEQ multiplex PCR, and TCRdb kept only the in-frame ones, dropping some. The sample consists of some 2,000,000 clones, roughly 94% of them appearing once. Trimming removed 7 bases from V and 1 base from J, with 11 bases in between. The CDR3 extends over 13 amino acids. Germline CDR1 and CDR2: MDHEN and SYDVKM. This TCR was recovered from a man aged 18 to 30 in good health. The sequencing sample was made of naive CD4+ T cells sorted from blood. Subset defined: CD45RA+ positively selected. The chain has TRBV28 and TRBJ2-7; D unresolved. The CDR3 DNA reads as TGTGCCAGCACCCGGACCGGGTCCTACGAGCAGTACTTC. Amino acid sequence: CASTRTGSYEQYF. The whole variable domain, filled in from reference TRBV28 and TRBJ2-7, reads DVKVTQSSRYLVKRTGEKVFLECVQDMDHENMFWYRQDPGLGLRLIYFSYDVKMKEKGDIPEGYSVSREKKERFSLILESASTNQTSMYLCASTRTGSYEQYFGPGTRLTVT.